The rows below give T cell receptor beta chains drawn from one sample of a study of cytomegalovirus exposure and HLA in healthy donors. This table comes from immunoSEQ multiplex PCR, and its TCRdb copy is limited to in-frame clones, with some not included. The table includes about 140,000 clones, 73% detected once. The sample was PBMCs. Every receptor here comes from a human donor in good health. Both conserved end residues are part of each CDR3. D genes are given only for firm matches. The size entry is marked missing in some rows and otherwise reads once, few, many or a size class.

TRBJ2-1 | . | TRBV2 | . | TGTGCCAGCAGTGGTACTTCAGGTGCCTACAATGAGCAGTTCTTC | CASSGTSGAYNEQFF
TRBJ1-2 | TRBD1 | TRBV19 | . | TGTGCCACCCAGGGGGGAGGCTACACCTTC | CATQGGGYTF
TRBJ2-5 | . | TRBV5-1 | . | TGCGCCAGCAGCTTGGTTGGGGCAGGGGAGACCCAGTACTTC | CASSLVGAGETQYF
TRBJ1-3 | TRBD1 | TRBV4-1 | once | TGCGCCAGCAGCCAGGTTTCCAGGGGGCTGTCCGGAAACACCATATATTTT | CASSQVSRGLSGNTIYF
TRBJ1-5 | TRBD1 | TRBV6-1 | . | TGTGCCAGCCGATGGGGACAGGGCCCCAATCAGCCCCAGCATTTT | CASRWGQGPNQPQHF
TRBJ2-5 | TRBD2 | TRBV15 | . | TGTGCCACCAGCAAGGGAGGGGTAAGAGAGACCCAGTACTTC | CATSKGGVRETQYF
TRBJ1-1 | TRBD1 | TRBV19 | . | TGTGCCAGTAGTATCAGCCCCACAGGGGCGGCGAACACTGAAGCTTTCTTT | CASSISPTGAANTEAFF
TRBJ2-3 | . | TRBV7-9 | . | TGTGCCAGCAGCTTAGGGGACTTTAGTTTCAACACAGATACGCAGTATTTT | CASSLGDFSFNTDTQYF
TRBJ1-2 | TRBD1 | TRBV10-3 | . | TGTGCCATCAGGCCCGGACAGGGAGATTTCGATGGCTACACCTTC | CAIRPGQGDFDGYTF
TRBJ2-7 | . | TRBV27 | few | TGTGCCAGCACCATCGCCCAGGGCTACGAGCAGTACTTC | CASTIAQGYEQYF
TRBJ2-1 | . | TRBV15 | . | TGTGCCACCAGCAGAGATGGCACTAGCAAGCAGTTCTTC | CATSRDGTSKQFF
TRBJ2-7 | TRBD2 | TRBV6-1 | . | TGTGCCAGCAGCCTCGAAGCGGGGGGGCCTTGGGAGCAGTACTTC | CASSLEAGGPWEQYF
TRBJ2-5 | TRBD2 | TRBV7-2 | . | TGTGCCAGCAGCCGGGCGGGGGGCGCGGAGACCCAGTACTTC | CASSRAGGAETQYF
TRBJ1-6 | . | TRBV6-6 | few | TGTGCCAGCAGTCCTTCGACAGGCCCGAATTCACCCCTCCACTTT | CASSPSTGPNSPLHF
TRBJ1-2 | TRBD1 | TRBV7-6 | . | TGTGCCAGCAGCTTAGAAGCAGGGGGAAGCTATGGCTACACCTTC | CASSLEAGGSYGYTF
TRBJ2-1 | . | TRBV5-4 | few | TGTGCCAGCGGCCTAGAGGAGCAGTTCTTC | CASGLEEQFF